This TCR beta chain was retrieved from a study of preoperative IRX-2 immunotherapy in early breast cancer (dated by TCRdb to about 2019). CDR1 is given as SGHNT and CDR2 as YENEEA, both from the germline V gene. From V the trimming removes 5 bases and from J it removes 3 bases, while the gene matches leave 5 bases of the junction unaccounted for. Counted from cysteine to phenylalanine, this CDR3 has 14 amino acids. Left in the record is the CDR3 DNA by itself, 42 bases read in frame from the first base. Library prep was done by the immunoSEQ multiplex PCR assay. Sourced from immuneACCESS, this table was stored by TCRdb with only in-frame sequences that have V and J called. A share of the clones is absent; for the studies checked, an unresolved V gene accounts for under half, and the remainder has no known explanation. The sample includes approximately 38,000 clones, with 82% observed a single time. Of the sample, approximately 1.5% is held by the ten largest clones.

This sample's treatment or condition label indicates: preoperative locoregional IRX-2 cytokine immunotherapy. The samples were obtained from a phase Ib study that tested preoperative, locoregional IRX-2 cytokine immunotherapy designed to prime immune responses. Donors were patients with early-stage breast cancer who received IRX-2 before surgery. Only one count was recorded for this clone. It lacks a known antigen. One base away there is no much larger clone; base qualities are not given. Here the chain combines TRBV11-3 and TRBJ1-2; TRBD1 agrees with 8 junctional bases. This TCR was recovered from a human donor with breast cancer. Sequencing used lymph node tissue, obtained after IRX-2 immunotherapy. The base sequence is TGTGCCAGCAGCCGAGGGACAGGCCACTATGGCTACACCTTC. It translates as CASSRGTGHYGYTF.